This T cell receptor beta chain was identified during a study of shared clonotypes between healthy human individuals. This clone was detected once. This CDR3 comprises 16 residues. Germline V lookup: CDR1 MNHEY, CDR2 SVGAGI. The V gene lost 2 bases and the J gene lost 6 bases, with 18 bases spanning the gap. Original processing methods: ImmunoSEQ output lacked quality scores and full-length reads, limiting matched filtering. Assay: immunoSEQ multiplex PCR; the TCRdb copy retains only in-frame clones and omits some. V, J and clone size are taken as reported in that table, and D and trimming were inferred from the DNA itself. This table holds about 480,000 clones, 79% found once.

The rearrangement uses TRBV6-5 and TRBJ2-3; TRBD2 might be the D (5 bases). This clonotype was sampled from a woman aged 40 to 50 in good health. Some clones in this sample may be carry-over from other donors' samples. The sample was PBMCs. The CDR3 protein is CASSYGLRGAGDTQYF. CDR3 in DNA: TGTGCCAGCAGTTACGGGTTACGGGGAGCAGGCGATACGCAGTATTTT.